The clone carrying this T cell receptor (beta chain) was counted between two and nine times. Its antigen is undetermined. This specimen comes from a study of early T cells in non-severe SARS-CoV-2 infection. Study-wide context: Investigators sequenced bulk RNA drawn from unsorted whole blood, and chains remained unpaired. Study-wide results and caveats: A preference for anti-spike CD8 responses marked VDJdb matching, which missed private and CD4 specificities.

The CDR3 runs to 13 residues. The junction had 2 bases not matched to a gene; V was cut back by 3 bases and J by 4 bases. Per germline, CDR1 DFQATT and CDR2 SNEGSKA (reference sequence). Attachment of unique molecular identifiers to individual cDNA molecules was performed. In TCRdb, the 5' RACE reads were re-called with MiXCR into one record per CDR3 protein. This table holds tens of thousands of distinct CDR3 sequences, less than 7.5% found once. The material sequenced was whole blood, taken at baseline. The chain employs TRBV20-1 and TRBJ2-2, with 7 bases matching TRBD1. The sequence came from an adult who was a healthcare worker with PCR-confirmed SARS-CoV-2 infection or an uninfected control (not recorded which). CDR3 nucleotide sequence: TGCAGTGCTAGGGGACAGCCCACCGGGGAGCTGTTTTTT. As protein: CSARGQPTGELFF.